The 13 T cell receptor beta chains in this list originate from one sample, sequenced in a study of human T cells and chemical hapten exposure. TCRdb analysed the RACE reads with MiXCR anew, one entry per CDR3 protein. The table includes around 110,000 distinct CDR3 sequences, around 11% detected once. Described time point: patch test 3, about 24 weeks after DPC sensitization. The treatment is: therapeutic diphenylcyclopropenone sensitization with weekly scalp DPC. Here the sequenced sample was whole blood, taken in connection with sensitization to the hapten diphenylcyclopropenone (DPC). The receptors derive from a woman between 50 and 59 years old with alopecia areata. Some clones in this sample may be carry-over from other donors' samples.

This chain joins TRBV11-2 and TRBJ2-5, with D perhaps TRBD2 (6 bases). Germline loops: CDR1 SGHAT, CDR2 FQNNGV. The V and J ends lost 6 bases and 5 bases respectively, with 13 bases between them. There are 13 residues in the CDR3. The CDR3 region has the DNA TGTGCCAGCAGGGAGGGACTCGGGGAGACCCAGTACTTC. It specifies CASREGLGETQYF.

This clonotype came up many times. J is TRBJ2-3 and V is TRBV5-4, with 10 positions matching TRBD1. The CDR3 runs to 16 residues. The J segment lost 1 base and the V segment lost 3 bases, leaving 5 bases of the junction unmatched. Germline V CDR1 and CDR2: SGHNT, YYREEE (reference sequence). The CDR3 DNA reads TGTGCCAGCAGCTCGGGACAGGGGTCGGGCACAGATACGCAGTATTTT. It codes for CASSSGQGSGTDTQYF.

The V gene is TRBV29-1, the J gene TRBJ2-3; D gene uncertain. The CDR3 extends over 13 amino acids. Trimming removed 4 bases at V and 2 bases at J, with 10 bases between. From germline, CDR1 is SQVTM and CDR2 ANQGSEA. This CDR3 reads CSVGPLHTDTQYF. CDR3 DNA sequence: TGCAGCGTTGGACCTCTCCACACAGATACGCAGTATTTT.

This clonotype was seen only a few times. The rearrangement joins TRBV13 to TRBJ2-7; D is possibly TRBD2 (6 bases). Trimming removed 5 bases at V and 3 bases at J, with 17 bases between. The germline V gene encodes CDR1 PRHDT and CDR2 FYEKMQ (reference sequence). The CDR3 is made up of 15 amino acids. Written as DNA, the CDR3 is TGTGCCAGCAGCACCCGGGACCGGGGGTTCTACGAGCAGTACTTC. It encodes CASSTRDRGFYEQYF. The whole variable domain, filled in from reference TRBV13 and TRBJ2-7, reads AAGVIQSPRHLIKEKRETATLKCYPIPRHDTVYWYQQGPGQDPQFLISFYEKMQSDKGSIPDRFSAQQFSDYHSELNMSSLELGDSALYFCASSTRDRGFYEQYFGPGTRLTVT.

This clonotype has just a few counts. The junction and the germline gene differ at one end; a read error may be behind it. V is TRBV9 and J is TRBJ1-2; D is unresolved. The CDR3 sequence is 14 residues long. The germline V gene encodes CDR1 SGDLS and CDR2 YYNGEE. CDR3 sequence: CATSSGDQTGGYTF. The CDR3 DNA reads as TGTGCCACCAGCAGTGGGGATCAGACGGGCGGCTACACCTTC. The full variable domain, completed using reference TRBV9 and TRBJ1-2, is DSGVTQTPKHLITATGQRVTLRCSPRSGDLSVYWYQQSLDQGLQFLIQYYNGEERAKGNILERFSAQQFPDLHSELNLSSLELGDSALYFCATSSGDQTGGYTFGSGTRLTVV.

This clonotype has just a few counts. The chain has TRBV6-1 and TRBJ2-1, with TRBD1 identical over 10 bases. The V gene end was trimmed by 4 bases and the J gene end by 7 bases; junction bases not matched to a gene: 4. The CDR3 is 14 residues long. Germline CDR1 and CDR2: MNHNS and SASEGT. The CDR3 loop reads CASSGGTGENEQFF. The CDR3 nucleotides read TGTGCCAGCAGTGGCGGGACAGGGGAGAATGAGCAGTTCTTC.

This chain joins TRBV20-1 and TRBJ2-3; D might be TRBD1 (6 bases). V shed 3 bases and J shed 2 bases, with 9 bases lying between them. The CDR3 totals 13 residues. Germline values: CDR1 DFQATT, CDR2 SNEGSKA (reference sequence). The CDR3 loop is CSARDRYTDTQYF. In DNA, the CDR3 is TGCAGTGCTAGGGACAGATACACAGATACGCAGTATTTT.

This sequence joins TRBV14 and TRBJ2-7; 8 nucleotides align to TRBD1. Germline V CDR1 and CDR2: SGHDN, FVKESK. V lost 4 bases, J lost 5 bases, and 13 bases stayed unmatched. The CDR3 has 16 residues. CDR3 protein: CASSPRTGLVRDEQYF. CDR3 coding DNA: TGTGCCAGCAGCCCTCGGACAGGGTTGGTCAGGGACGAGCAGTACTTC.

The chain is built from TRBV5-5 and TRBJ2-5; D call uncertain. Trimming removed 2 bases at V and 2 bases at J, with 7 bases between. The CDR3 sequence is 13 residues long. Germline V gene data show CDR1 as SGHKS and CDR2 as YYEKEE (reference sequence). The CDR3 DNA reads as TGTGCCAGCAGCTTAAGACCACAAGAGACCCAGTACTTC. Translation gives CASSLRPQETQYF.

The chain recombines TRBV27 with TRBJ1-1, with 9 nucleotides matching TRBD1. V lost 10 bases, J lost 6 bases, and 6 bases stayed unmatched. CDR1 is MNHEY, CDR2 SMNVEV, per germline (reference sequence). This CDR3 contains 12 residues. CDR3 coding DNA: TGTGCCACCTCAACAGGGGGCTCTGAAGCTTTCTTT. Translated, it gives CATSTGGSEAFF.

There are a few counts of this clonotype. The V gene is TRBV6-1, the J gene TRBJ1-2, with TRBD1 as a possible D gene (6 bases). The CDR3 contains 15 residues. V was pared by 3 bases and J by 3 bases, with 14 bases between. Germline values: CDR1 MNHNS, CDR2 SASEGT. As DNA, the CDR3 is TGTGCCAGCAGTGATGGGGGCGGCAACGACTATGGCTACACCTTC. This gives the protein CASSDGGGNDYGYTF.

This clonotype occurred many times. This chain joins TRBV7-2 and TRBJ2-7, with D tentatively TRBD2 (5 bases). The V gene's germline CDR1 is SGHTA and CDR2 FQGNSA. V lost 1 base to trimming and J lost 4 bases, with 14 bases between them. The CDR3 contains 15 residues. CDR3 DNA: TGTGCCAGCAGCTTAGGTTATATAAGCGGTTACGAGCAGTACTTC. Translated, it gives CASSLGYISGYEQYF.

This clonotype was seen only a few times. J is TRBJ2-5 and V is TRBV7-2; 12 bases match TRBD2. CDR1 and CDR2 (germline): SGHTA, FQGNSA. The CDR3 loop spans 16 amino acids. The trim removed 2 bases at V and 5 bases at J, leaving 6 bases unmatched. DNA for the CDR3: TGTGCCAGCAGCTTACGGACTAGCGGGAATGCGGAGACCCAGTACTTC. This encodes CASSLRTSGNAETQYF.